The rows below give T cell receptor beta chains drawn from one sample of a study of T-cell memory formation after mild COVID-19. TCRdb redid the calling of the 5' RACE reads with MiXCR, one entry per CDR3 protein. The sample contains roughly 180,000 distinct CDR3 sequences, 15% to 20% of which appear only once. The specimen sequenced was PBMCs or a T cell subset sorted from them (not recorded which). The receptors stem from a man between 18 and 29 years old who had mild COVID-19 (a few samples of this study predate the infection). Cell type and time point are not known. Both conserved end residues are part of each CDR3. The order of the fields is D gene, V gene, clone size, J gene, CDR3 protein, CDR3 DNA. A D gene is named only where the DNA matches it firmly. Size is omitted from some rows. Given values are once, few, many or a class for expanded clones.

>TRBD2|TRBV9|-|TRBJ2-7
CASSVQGGTSGPYEQYF
TGTGCCAGCAGCGTACAAGGTGGAACTAGCGGTCCCTACGAGCAGTACTTC
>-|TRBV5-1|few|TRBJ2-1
CASSLGVPNEQFF
TGCGCCAGCAGCTTGGGCGTACCCAATGAGCAGTTCTTC
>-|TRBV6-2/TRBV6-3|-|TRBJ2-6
CASTGDHSGANVLTF
TGTGCCAGCACGGGGGACCACTCTGGGGCCAACGTCCTGACTTTC
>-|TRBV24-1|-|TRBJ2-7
CATSDWGSEQYF
TGTGCCACCAGTGATTGGGGTTCCGAGCAGTACTTC
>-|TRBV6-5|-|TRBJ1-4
CASSAKGWNEKLFF
TGTGCCAGCAGTGCTAAGGGTTGGAATGAAAAACTGTTTTTT
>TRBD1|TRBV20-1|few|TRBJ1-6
CSARAPRGQGNNSPLHF
TGCAGTGCTAGAGCCCCCAGGGGACAGGGGAACAATTCACCCCTCCACTTT
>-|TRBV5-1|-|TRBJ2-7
CASSTAYEQYF
TGCGCCAGCAGCACCGCCTACGAGCAGTACTTC
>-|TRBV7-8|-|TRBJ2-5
CASRFGSLGQETQYF
TGTGCCAGCAGATTCGGTTCTTTGGGGCAAGAGACCCAGTACTTC
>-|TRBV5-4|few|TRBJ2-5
CASSLGPSQETQYF
TGTGCCAGCAGCTTGGGCCCGAGCCAAGAGACCCAGTACTTC
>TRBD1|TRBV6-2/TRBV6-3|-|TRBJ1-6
CASSPQDRDEAPLHF
TGTGCCAGCAGTCCACAGGACAGGGACGAGGCGCCCCTCCACTTT
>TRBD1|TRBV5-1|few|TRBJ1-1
CASSSQGVAETEAFF
TGCGCCAGCAGCTCGCAGGGGGTGGCAGAGACTGAAGCTTTCTTT
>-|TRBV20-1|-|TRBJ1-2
CSAPRSGYTF
TGCAGTGCTCCACGTTCCGGCTACACCTTC
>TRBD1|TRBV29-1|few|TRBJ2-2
CSVRQGTTGELFF
TGCAGCGTCAGACAGGGGACAACCGGGGAGCTGTTTTTT
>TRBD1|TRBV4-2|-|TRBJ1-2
CASSPRGTGPFRGYTF
TGTGCCAGCAGTCCCAGGGGGACAGGGCCCTTTAGGGGCTACACCTTC